Shown below are 28 T cell receptor beta chains from a single sample sequenced in a study of CD8 T cells in ankylosing spondylitis. TCRdb recomputed calls from the 5' RACE reads with MiXCR, one row per CDR3 protein. The sample holds about 450,000 distinct CDR3 sequences; around 26% are singletons and the top ten take approximately 1%. Broader study findings: What appeared characteristic of ankylosing spondylitis blood was a TCR beta motif of fewer than ten highly homologous variants.

These receptors' targets are unknown. Input material: blood, either unsorted or a sorted T cell fraction (not recorded which). These receptors came from a male donor with ankylosing spondylitis.

This chain joins TRBV20-1 and TRBJ1-4; D is undetermined. Germline V gene data show CDR1 as DFQATT and CDR2 as SNEGSKA (reference sequence). The CDR3 spans 12 residues. The V end was cut by 6 bases, the J end by 2 bases, with 7 bases between. The DNA for the CDR3 is TGCAGTGCCTCCACCACTAATGAAAAACTGTTTTTT. Translating it yields CSASTTNEKLFF.

This chain connects TRBV11-3 to TRBJ2-4; D is ambiguous. The CDR3 contains 16 residues. Germline assignment: CDR1 SGHNT and CDR2 YENEEA. Trimming left V 3 bases short and J 0 bases short, with 12 bases between. The CDR3 is CASSFSQGLAKNIQYF. CDR3 coding DNA: TGTGCCAGCAGCTTCTCTCAAGGCCTAGCCAAAAACATTCAGTACTTC.

In this sample, this clonotype turned up a few times. The chain uses TRBV7-9 and TRBJ1-1; 7 bases fit TRBD1. V gave up 5 bases and J gave up 3 bases; unmatched junction bases: 3. The CDR3 covers 13 residues. In germline, CDR1 is SEHNR, CDR2 FQNEAQ (reference sequence). CDR3 nucleotides: TGTGCCAGCAGCGGACAGGTCTACACTGAAGCTTTCTTT. Protein: CASSGQVYTEAFF. The variable domain in full, completed from reference TRBV7-9 and TRBJ1-1, reads DTGVSQNPRHKITKRGQNVTFRCDPISEHNRLYWYRQTLGQGPEFLTYFQNEAQLEKSRLLSDRFSAERPKGSFSTLEIQRTEQGDSAMYLCASSGQVYTEAFFGQGTRLTVV.

This clonotype was counted only a few times. The J gene is TRBJ2-1, the V gene TRBV12-3 or TRBV12-4; tentative D call: TRBD1 (5 bases). Trimming removed 5 bases at V and 2 bases at J, with 10 bases between. The CDR3 runs 14 residues. The CDR3 sequence is CASSAEQAYNEQFF. For the CDR3, the DNA is TGTGCCAGCAGTGCTGAACAGGCCTACAATGAGCAGTTCTTC.

The V gene is TRBV29-1, the J gene TRBJ2-7, with D perhaps TRBD1 (6 bases). The V end was cut by 7 bases, the J end by 1 base, with 20 bases between. Per germline, CDR1 SQVTM and CDR2 ANQGSEA. The CDR3 is 15 residues long. The DNA for the CDR3 is TGCAGCGATACCACAGGGTACGAAAAGTCCTACGAGCAGTACGTC. Translated: CSDTTGYEKSYEQYV.

This clonotype has a handful of counts. The J gene is TRBJ2-1, the V gene TRBV20-1; D possibly corresponds to TRBD2 (6 bases). Germline CDR1 and CDR2: DFQATT and SNEGSKA (reference sequence). The CDR3 sequence is 13 residues long. V was trimmed by 6 bases and J by 3 bases, leaving 12 bases between them. The CDR3 loop is CSAASVLYNEQFF. The CDR3 nucleotides read TGCAGTGCCGCTAGCGTTCTCTACAATGAGCAGTTCTTC.

The chain couples TRBV6-1 to TRBJ2-1; TRBD1 aligns across 8 bases. The CDR3 totals 15 residues. V dropped 5 bases and J dropped 11; count of bases not matched to a gene: 14. Germline loops: CDR1 MNHNS, CDR2 SASEGT. The CDR3 DNA reads as TGTGCCAGCAGTCCTCAGGGGGCCGGGTCACCAAAGCAGTTCTTC. Residues: CASSPQGAGSPKQFF.

The V and J genes are TRBV2 and TRBJ1-1, with 11 bases identical to TRBD1. V shed 6 bases and J 0 bases; nucleotides not matched to a gene: 9. CDR3 size: 17 residues. Germline values: CDR1 SNHLY, CDR2 FYNNEI. CDR3 DNA sequence: TGTGCCAGCAGGAGCGTGGACAGGGGGCGTGTGAACACTGAAGCTTTCTTT. It is translated as CASRSVDRGRVNTEAFF.

The chain couples TRBV3-1 to TRBJ2-1, with 7 bases fitting TRBD2. Germline CDR1 reads LGHDT; CDR2 reads YNNKEL (reference sequence). CDR3 length: 15 residues. V lost 1 base to trimming and J lost 6 bases; unmatched junction nucleotides: 6. The CDR3 bases are TGTGCCAGCAGCCAAGTTCAGGGACTATTCAATGAGCAGTTCTTC. Protein: CASSQVQGLFNEQFF.

The chain joins TRBV6-5 to TRBJ2-1; possibly TRBD1 for D (5 bases). Per germline, CDR1 MNHEY and CDR2 SVGAGI. The V and J ends lost 2 bases and 8 bases respectively, with 13 bases between them. CDR3 length equals 14 residues. The CDR3 sequence is CASSYQALGDEQFF. CDR3 DNA sequence: TGTGCCAGCAGTTACCAGGCCCTAGGGGATGAGCAGTTCTTC.

The genes are TRBV4-2 and TRBJ2-1; TRBD2 aligns across 10 bases. The CDR3 runs to 15 residues. V dropped 3 bases and J dropped 6; count of bases not matched to a gene: 5. Germline V gene sequence: CDR1 LGHNA, CDR2 YNFKEQ. This chain's CDR3 is CASSQRTSGLNEQFF. The DNA for the CDR3 is TGTGCCAGCAGCCAGCGGACTAGCGGACTCAATGAGCAGTTCTTC.

The chain recombines TRBV20-1 with TRBJ2-5; tentative D call: TRBD2 (6 bases). V was clipped by 3 bases and J by 2 bases, with 10 bases between them. The germline gives CDR1 DFQATT, CDR2 SNEGSKA (reference sequence). The CDR3 consists of 13 residues. As DNA, the CDR3 is TGCAGTGCTAGCACCGGGGGACAAGAGACCCAGTACTTC. It translates to CSASTGGQETQYF.

This clonotype was picked up a small number of times. CDR3 nucleotide sequence: TGCAGTGCTAGTGGGGACAAGGGCGAAAAACTGTTTTTT. Residues: CSASGDKGEKLFF. The rearrangement uses TRBV20-1 and TRBJ1-4; D may be TRBD1 (6 bases). The CDR3 covers 13 residues. V lost 3 bases to trimming and J lost 8 bases, with 13 bases between them. The germline CDR1 and CDR2 sequences are DFQATT and SNEGSKA (reference sequence).

This clonotype has only a few counts. V usage is TRBV7-2 and J usage is TRBJ1-1, with D unclear. V was pared by 3 bases and J by 1 base, with 6 bases between. The V gene's germline CDR1 is SGHTA and CDR2 FQGNSA. The CDR3 sequence is 13 residues long. CDR3 nucleotides: TGTGCCAGCAGCTTTAAGGCGAACACTGAAGCTTTCTTT. It specifies CASSFKANTEAFF.

This clonotype was counted between two and nine times. The chain carries TRBV4-2 and TRBJ2-4, with 8 bases identical to TRBD2. Germline CDR1 reads LGHNA; CDR2 reads YNFKEQ. The trim removed 4 bases at V and 0 bases at J, leaving 2 bases unmatched. The CDR3 sequence is 15 residues long. CDR3 in amino acids: CASSLAGLAKNIQYF. The CDR3, as DNA: TGTGCCAGCAGCCTAGCGGGACTAGCCAAAAACATTCAGTACTTC.

This clonotype was seen a handful of times. V and J are TRBV19 and TRBJ1-1; D unclear. The CDR3 sequence is 14 residues long. Germline V gene lookup returns CDR1 LNHDA and CDR2 SQIVND (reference sequence). Trimming removed 3 bases from V and 0 bases from J, with 8 bases in between. The CDR3 here is CASSIGQMNTEAFF. CDR3 DNA sequence: TGTGCCAGTAGTATCGGGCAGATGAACACTGAAGCTTTCTTT.

This clonotype was counted between two and nine times. The chain combines TRBV11-2 with TRBJ2-5; TRBD2 is a possible D gene (6 bases). Germline lookup yields CDR1 SGHAT and CDR2 FQNNGV. Trimming pared 7 bases from V and 5 bases from J, leaving 20 bases between. CDR3 length equals 15 residues. CDR3 DNA sequence: TGTGCCAGCACCTTTACCGCCGGGAGAGGCGAGACCCAGTACTTC. Amino acids: CASTFTAGRGETQYF.

Ten or more counts support this clonotype. The rearrangement links TRBV27 to TRBJ2-5; D unresolved. Germline V gene data show CDR1 as MNHEY and CDR2 as SMNVEV (reference sequence). CDR3 length: 11 amino acids. The germline V and J ends were trimmed by 8 bases and 0 bases, with 4 bases remaining between them. This chain's CDR3 is CASSHQETQYF. The DNA for the CDR3 is TGTGCCAGCTCCCACCAAGAGACCCAGTACTTC.

The chain combines TRBV5-1 with TRBJ2-3, with 10 bases matching TRBD1. The CDR3 consists of 16 residues. The V gene's germline CDR1 is SGHRS and CDR2 YFSETQ. With V trimmed by 0 bases and J by 4 bases, 5 bases remained unmatched. The CDR3 loop reads CASSLAGQGVPDTQYF. CDR3 bases: TGCGCCAGCAGCTTGGCCGGACAGGGGGTCCCAGATACGCAGTATTTT.

The J gene is TRBJ1-1, the V gene TRBV5-1; a weak D match, TRBD1 (5 bases). Trimming took 1 base from V and 7 from J, leaving 17 bases between them. CDR1 SGHRS and CDR2 YFSETQ come from the germline V gene. The CDR3 is 15 amino acids. The CDR3 is CASSLQGVENGEAFF. Here the CDR3 DNA reads TGCGCCAGCAGCTTGCAGGGCGTGGAGAACGGTGAAGCTTTCTTT. The full variable domain, rest sourced from reference TRBV5-1 and TRBJ1-1, is KAGVTQTPRYLIKTRGQQVTLSCSPISGHRSVSWYQQTPGQGLQFLFEYFSETQRNKGNFPGRFSGRQFSNSRSEMNVSTLELGDSALYLCASSLQGVENGEAFFGQGTRLTVV.

This clonotype was seen a handful of times. V gene TRBV7-2 combines with J gene TRBJ1-1, with D tentatively TRBD1 (6 bases). Germline CDR1 reads SGHTA; CDR2 reads FQGNSA. The CDR3 is made up of 15 amino acids. V was clipped by 1 base and J by 7 bases, with 16 bases between them. CDR3 bases: TGTGCCAGCAGCTTAGTGGCCAGGGGCAGTGGTGAAGCTTTCTTT. Encoded protein: CASSLVARGSGEAFF.

This clonotype was seen only a few times. This rearrangement joins TRBV7-8 to TRBJ1-1; D possibly corresponds to TRBD1 (6 bases). The CDR3 runs to 14 residues. The V and J ends lost 3 bases and 1 base respectively, with 9 bases between them. The germline gives CDR1 SGHVS, CDR2 FQNEAQ. This chain's CDR3 is CASSFETGNTEAFF. The CDR3, as DNA: TGTGCCAGCAGCTTCGAGACAGGGAACACTGAAGCTTTCTTT.

There are a few counts of this clonotype. The genes are TRBV12-5 and TRBJ1-5; TRBD1 agrees at 9 bases. J gave up 5 bases and V 5 bases, and 4 bases lay outside the gene matches. The CDR3 runs 14 residues. Per germline, CDR1 LGHNT and CDR2 FRNRAP. The DNA for the CDR3 is TGTGCTAGTGGTCCGGGACAGGGTTATCAGCCCCAGCATTTT. As protein: CASGPGQGYQPQHF.

The rearrangement links TRBV14 to TRBJ2-2; a possible D gene is TRBD1 (6 bases). The CDR3 runs 17 residues. CDR1 and CDR2 from the germline V gene are SGHDN and FVKESK. Trimming removed 3 bases at V and 3 bases at J, with 17 bases between. This CDR3 reads CASSHFTGNFDTGELFF. The CDR3 nucleotides read TGTGCCAGCAGCCATTTTACAGGGAACTTTGACACCGGGGAGCTGTTTTTT.

This chain links TRBV7-2 with TRBJ1-2, with 7 nucleotides matching TRBD1. Trimming removed 3 bases from V and 5 bases from J; junction bases left unmatched: 6. Germline V gene sequence: CDR1 SGHTA, CDR2 FQGNSA. The CDR3 contains 14 residues. The CDR3 DNA reads TGTGCCAGCAGCTTCTCCGGGACAGTGTATGGCTACACCTTC. Translating gives CASSFSGTVYGYTF. Drawing the rest from reference TRBV7-2 and TRBJ1-2, the complete variable domain is GAGVSQSPSNKVTEKGKDVELRCDPISGHTALYWYRQSLGQGLEFLIYFQGNSAPDKSGLPSDRFSAERTGGSVSTLTIQRTQQEDSAVYLCASSFSGTVYGYTFGSGTRLTVV.

This clonotype was found a few times. J is TRBJ2-1 and V is TRBV20-1; 12 bases line up with TRBD2. J was trimmed by 8 bases and V by 5 bases; bases with no gene match: 10. The germline V gene has CDR1 DFQATT and CDR2 SNEGSKA (reference sequence). This CDR3 spans 15 amino acids. The CDR3 sequence: CSADLRASGRDEQFF. Written as DNA, the CDR3 is TGCAGTGCTGACCTAAGGGCTAGCGGGAGGGATGAGCAGTTCTTC.

This rearrangement joins TRBV6-1 to TRBJ1-5; 11 positions match TRBD1. The ends lost 4 bases at V and 5 bases at J; junction bases unmatched: 1. Germline CDR1 reads MNHNS; CDR2 reads SASEGT. This CDR3 comprises 14 residues. The CDR3 spells CASSGTGGDQPQHF. In nucleotides, the CDR3 is TGTGCCAGCAGTGGGACAGGGGGCGATCAGCCCCAGCATTTT.

This clonotype has more than one count but fewer than ten. The chain links TRBV5-1 to TRBJ2-1, with D maybe TRBD2 (6 bases). The germline CDR1 and CDR2 sequences are SGHRS and YFSETQ. The germline V and J ends were trimmed by 4 bases and 7 bases, with 21 bases remaining between them. This CDR3 has 16 amino acids. CDR3 in amino acids: CASSGSGTQGQNEQFF. The CDR3 region has the DNA TGCGCCAGCAGCGGGTCCGGGACTCAGGGTCAGAATGAGCAGTTCTTC.